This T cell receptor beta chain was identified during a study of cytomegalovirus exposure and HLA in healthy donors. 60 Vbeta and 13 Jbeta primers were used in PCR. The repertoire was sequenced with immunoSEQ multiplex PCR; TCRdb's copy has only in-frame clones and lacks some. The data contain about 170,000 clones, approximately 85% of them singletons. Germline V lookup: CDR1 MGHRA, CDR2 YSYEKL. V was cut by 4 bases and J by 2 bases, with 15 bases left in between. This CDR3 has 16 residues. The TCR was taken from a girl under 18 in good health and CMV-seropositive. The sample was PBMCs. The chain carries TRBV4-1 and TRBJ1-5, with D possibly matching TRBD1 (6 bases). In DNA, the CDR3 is TGCGCCAGCAGCCTGACTCCCCACAGGGGCAATCAGCCCCAGCATTTT. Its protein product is CASSLTPHRGNQPQHF.